The rows below give T cell receptor beta chains drawn from one sample of a study of T cells after yellow fever vaccination. TCRdb processed the 5' RACE reads anew with MiXCR; each CDR3 protein has one entry. There are 150,000 to 200,000 distinct CDR3 sequences in the sample; roughly 8.8% occur only once, and roughly 33% lies in the top ten. The sequences come from CD8+ T cells sorted from PBMCs, collected 45 days after the yellow fever booster vaccination. Every receptor here comes from a man aged 18 to 30 who received the YFV17D yellow fever vaccine. Each CDR3 is given without its conserved first and last residue. Fields, in order: J gene, V gene, CDR3 protein.

J gene: TRBJ2-2; V gene: TRBV5-6; CDR3 protein: ASSPFSFEGTGELF
J gene: TRBJ2-3; V gene: TRBV20-1; CDR3 protein: SARDLEQGTDTQY
J gene: TRBJ2-5; V gene: TRBV7-2; CDR3 protein: ASSLKGQGGTQY
J gene: TRBJ2-1; V gene: TRBV5-5; CDR3 protein: ASSLNRGQNEQF
J gene: TRBJ1-1; V gene: TRBV9; CDR3 protein: ASSPRGDLEGATEAF
J gene: TRBJ2-5; V gene: TRBV12-3/TRBV12-4; CDR3 protein: ASSGEGDQETQY
J gene: TRBJ2-7; V gene: TRBV29-1; CDR3 protein: SVSGTGGEQY
J gene: TRBJ2-2; V gene: TRBV10-3; CDR3 protein: AILASITGNTGELF
J gene: TRBJ1-4; V gene: TRBV7-9; CDR3 protein: ASSLRQSTNEKLF
J gene: TRBJ1-5; V gene: TRBV4-1; CDR3 protein: ASSHPPGQPQH
J gene: TRBJ2-3; V gene: TRBV9; CDR3 protein: ASSVEGRGSTDTQY
J gene: TRBJ2-7; V gene: TRBV5-1; CDR3 protein: ASKRDGLEQY
J gene: TRBJ2-5; V gene: TRBV6-5; CDR3 protein: ASSYPHAETQY
J gene: TRBJ2-3; V gene: TRBV12-3/TRBV12-4; CDR3 protein: ASSSLEADTQY
J gene: TRBJ2-5; V gene: TRBV4-1; CDR3 protein: ASSHPLGGTAQETQY
J gene: TRBJ2-7; V gene: TRBV4-1; CDR3 protein: ASSQVSGSAYEQY
J gene: TRBJ1-2; V gene: TRBV20-1; CDR3 protein: SAPTGGSANYGYT
J gene: TRBJ2-2; V gene: TRBV6-5; CDR3 protein: ASSYLRYTGELF
J gene: TRBJ2-5; V gene: TRBV19; CDR3 protein: ASSPRGGGETQY
J gene: TRBJ2-5; V gene: TRBV6-5; CDR3 protein: ASKRGIGETQY
J gene: TRBJ1-2; V gene: TRBV4-1; CDR3 protein: ASSPPPT
J gene: TRBJ2-7; V gene: TRBV5-1; CDR3 protein: ASSLAVGPGNYEQY
J gene: TRBJ1-2; V gene: TRBV18; CDR3 protein: ASSPRQSLNYGYT
J gene: TRBJ2-3; V gene: TRBV4-1; CDR3 protein: ASSQGVVLAGGHGTDTQY
J gene: TRBJ2-7; V gene: TRBV7-9; CDR3 protein: ASSSGQQSSYEQY
J gene: TRBJ2-7; V gene: TRBV7-8; CDR3 protein: ASSLVAGASSYEQY
J gene: TRBJ2-3; V gene: TRBV5-1; CDR3 protein: ASRDRGGPADTQY
J gene: TRBJ2-2; V gene: TRBV7-6; CDR3 protein: ASSPGTRSGTGELF
J gene: TRBJ2-2; V gene: TRBV9; CDR3 protein: ASTDRGGPGELF
J gene: TRBJ2-1; V gene: TRBV7-8; CDR3 protein: ASSLEQDLYNEQF
J gene: TRBJ2-5; V gene: TRBV4-3; CDR3 protein: ASSQDWAQGKTQY
J gene: TRBJ2-7; V gene: TRBV12-3/TRBV12-4; CDR3 protein: ASSFGTVYEQY